Listed below are T cell receptor beta chains from one sample, sequenced in a study of T cells after yellow fever vaccination. Via MiXCR, TCRdb re-called the 5' RACE reads, giving one row per CDR3 protein. The table lists fewer than 100,000 distinct CDR3 sequences, approximately 9% of them singletons, with roughly 15% in the top ten. The sequencing used CD8+ T cells not binding an NS4B(214-222) dextramer, sorted from PBMCs, collected roughly 15 days after the first yellow fever vaccination. Source of these receptors: a man aged 18 to 29 who received the YFV17D yellow fever vaccine. Both conserved end residues are part of each CDR3. Fields, in order: V gene, clone size, J gene, D gene, CDR3 DNA, CDR3 protein. A D gene is named only where the DNA matches it firmly. For some rows the clone size is stated as once, few or many, or as a class when expanded; others skip it.

>TRBV4-1|few|TRBJ1-4|-
TGCGCCAGCAGCCAAGAGGGGATGTTGGATGAAAAACTGTTTTTT
CASSQEGMLDEKLFF
>TRBV10-2|few|TRBJ2-5|-
TGCGCCAGCAGTGAGTCGTGGCAGGGGAAAGAGACCCAGTACTTC
CASSESWQGKETQYF
>TRBV4-1|few|TRBJ2-3|-
TGCGCCAGCAGCCATCCCCCGGGCTACATAACGCAGTATTTT
CASSHPPGYITQYF
>TRBV29-1|few|TRBJ2-1|-
TGCAGCGCCCTAAAGCAGGATAACTACAATGAGCAGTTCTTC
CSALKQDNYNEQFF
>TRBV6-5|many|TRBJ1-1|-
TGTGCCAGCAGTTATTTTGGAGGGGACACTGAAGCTTTCTTT
CASSYFGGDTEAFF
>TRBV6-2/TRBV6-3|few|TRBJ2-1|TRBD2
TGTGCCAGCAGTACGACTAGCCTTATTGGCAATGAGCAGTTCTTC
CASSTTSLIGNEQFF
>TRBV12-3/TRBV12-4|many|TRBJ1-2|-
TGTGCCAGCAGTTTAGGCGGACTTAACTATGGCTACACCTTC
CASSLGGLNYGYTF
>TRBV6-5|-|TRBJ1-1|-
TGTGCCAGCAGTTACCACGAAGCTTTCTTT
CASSYHEAFF
>TRBV10-2|few|TRBJ1-2|TRBD1
TGCGCCAGCGGCAGGGGGGCATGGGGCAACTATGGCTACACCTTC
CASGRGAWGNYGYTF
>TRBV12-3/TRBV12-4|-|TRBJ1-5|-
TGTGCCAGCAGTTTGGCTCAGGGCGGACAGCCCCAGCATTTT
CASSLAQGGQPQHF
>TRBV15|many|TRBJ1-3|-
TGTGCCACCAGCACCCTAGGGAACACCATATATTTT
CATSTLGNTIYF
>TRBV7-6|-|TRBJ2-2|TRBD2
TGTGCCAGCAGCAGCAGACTAGCGGGGAACACCGGGGAGCTGTTTTTT
CASSSRLAGNTGELFF
>TRBV7-9|many|TRBJ1-2|-
TGTGCCAGCAGCTTAGCCGGGTCAGTGTATGGCTACACCTTC
CASSLAGSVYGYTF
>TRBV4-1|-|TRBJ2-5|-
TGCGCCAGCAGCCAAGAACAGGGCCGGGAGACCCAGTACTTC
CASSQEQGRETQYF
>TRBV7-8|many|TRBJ2-3|-
TGTGCCAGCAGCTTAAGTGGGGGTCTAGGCACGCAGTATTTT
CASSLSGGLGTQYF
>TRBV29-1|-|TRBJ2-7|-
TGCAGCGTTGCAACAGAATCCTACGAGCAGTACTTC
CSVATESYEQYF
>TRBV6-2/TRBV6-3|few|TRBJ2-1|-
TGTGCCAGCATCTCCGGGGAAAGCGGTGAGCAGTTCTTC
CASISGESGEQFF
>TRBV19|many|TRBJ1-1|-
TGTGCCAGCAGACAGACTGAAGCTTTCTTT
CASRQTEAFF
>TRBV18|-|TRBJ2-5|TRBD2
TGTGCCAGCTCACCACTGAGCGGGGAGAAAGAGACCCAGTACTTC
CASSPLSGEKETQYF
>TRBV7-7|-|TRBJ2-1|-
TGTGCCAGCAGCTTAGGCAGGGTTGGTTTGGATGAGCAGTTCTTC
CASSLGRVGLDEQFF
>TRBV2|few|TRBJ1-6|-
TGTGCCAGCAGTGTAGTGGGGGGGCCTAATTCACCCCTCCACTTT
CASSVVGGPNSPLHF
>TRBV29-1|few|TRBJ1-6|TRBD1
TGCAGCGTGGAGCAGGGGGTTAATTCACCCCTCCACTTT
CSVEQGVNSPLHF
>TRBV29-1|few|TRBJ1-2|-
TGCAGCGTTGACGGCCGTTTAAATGGCTACACCTTC
CSVDGRLNGYTF
>TRBV7-9|many|TRBJ1-2|-
TGTGCCAGCAGCTTAGAGGGCGGCCCTTGGGGCTACACCTTC
CASSLEGGPWGYTF
>TRBV6-5|-|TRBJ2-7|-
TGTGCCAGCAGTTATGGGGAGGGGGAGCCCGAGCAGTACTTC
CASSYGEGEPEQYF
>TRBV6-1|few|TRBJ2-7|-
TGTGCCAGCAGCCCTTGGGACGGATCCTACGAGCAGTACTTC
CASSPWDGSYEQYF
>TRBV4-1|-|TRBJ2-4|-
TGCGCCAGCAGCCACACAGGGCAAAACATTCAGTACTTC
CASSHTGQNIQYF
>TRBV15|-|TRBJ1-2|-
TGTGCCACCACCCGAGGGGTTGTAGGGGGGGTGGAGGACTATGGCTACACCTTC
CATTRGVVGGVEDYGYTF
>TRBV12-3/TRBV12-4|many|TRBJ1-1|-
TGTGCCAGCAGTTTAGGAGGGGCGAACACTGAAGCTTTCTTT
CASSLGGANTEAFF
>TRBV18|few|TRBJ2-5|-
TGTGCCAGCTCACCTCGAACTGGGGAGAACCAAGAGACCCAGTACTTC
CASSPRTGENQETQYF
>TRBV5-1|few|TRBJ1-4|-
TGCGCCAGCAGCTTGGACCCAGGGAGGAATGAAAAACTGTTTTTT
CASSLDPGRNEKLFF
>TRBV20-1|few|TRBJ2-5|-
TGCAGTGCTAGAGATTACGGGTACCAAGAGACCCAGTACTTC
CSARDYGYQETQYF
>TRBV6-1|-|TRBJ1-2|-
TGTGCCAGCATAGCTTTTTTAGGGACTGAGACTAACTATGGCTACACCTTC
CASIAFLGTETNYGYTF
>TRBV19|-|TRBJ1-2|-
TGTGCCAGTATGGGAGGGAATGGCTACACCTTC
CASMGGNGYTF
>TRBV6-2/TRBV6-3|few|TRBJ1-1|-
TGTGCCAGCAGCCTACCGAGTTCCGGAGGGACTGAAGCTTTCTTT
CASSLPSSGGTEAFF
>TRBV6-2/TRBV6-3|few|TRBJ2-1|TRBD1
TGTGCCAGCAGTTCGACAGGGGCCTCCATCAATGAGCAGTTCTTC
CASSSTGASINEQFF
>TRBV6-6|-|TRBJ1-2|-
TGTGCCAGCAGTTACGGTGGGAACAAGGGCTACACCTTC
CASSYGGNKGYTF
>TRBV6-1|-|TRBJ1-5|-
TGTGCCAGCAGAGACCCGGGACCACGAAGCCAGCCCCAGCATTTT
CASRDPGPRSQPQHF
>TRBV5-6|-|TRBJ2-1|-
TGTGCCAGCAGCTTGGGCAGCGACAATGAGCAGTTCTTC
CASSLGSDNEQFF
>TRBV27|-|TRBJ1-5|TRBD1
TGTGCCAGCAGTTTATTCCAGGGGGGTCAGCCCCAGCATTTT
CASSLFQGGQPQHF
>TRBV24-1|few|TRBJ2-1|-
TGTGCCACCAGTGATTTGGATAGTAGGGAGCAGTTCTTC
CATSDLDSREQFF
>TRBV29-1|many|TRBJ2-3|-
TGCAGCGTGACAGGCCCGATGAATACGCAGTATTTT
CSVTGPMNTQYF
>TRBV6-5|few|TRBJ1-1|TRBD1
TGTGCCAGCAGCTACGACAGGGGTGGGAACACTGAAGCTTTCTTT
CASSYDRGGNTEAFF
>TRBV7-8|many|TRBJ2-6|-
TGTGCCAGCAGCTTGTCTGGCTCTGGGGCCAACGTCCTGACTTTC
CASSLSGSGANVLTF
>TRBV24-1|-|TRBJ1-5|-
TGTGCCACCAGTGGTGGGTCGAACAATCAGCCCCAGCATTTT
CATSGGSNNQPQHF